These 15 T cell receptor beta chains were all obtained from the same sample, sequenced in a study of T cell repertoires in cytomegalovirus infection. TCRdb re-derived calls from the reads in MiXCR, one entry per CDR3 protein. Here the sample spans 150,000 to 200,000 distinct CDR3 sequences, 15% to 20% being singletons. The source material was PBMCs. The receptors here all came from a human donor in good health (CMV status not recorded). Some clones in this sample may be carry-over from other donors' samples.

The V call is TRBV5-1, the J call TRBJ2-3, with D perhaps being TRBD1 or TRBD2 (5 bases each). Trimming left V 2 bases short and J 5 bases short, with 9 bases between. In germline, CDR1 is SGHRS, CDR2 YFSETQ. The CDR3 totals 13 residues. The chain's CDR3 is CASSFREIDTQYF. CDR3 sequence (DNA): TGCGCCAGCAGCTTCAGGGAGATAGATACGCAGTATTTT.

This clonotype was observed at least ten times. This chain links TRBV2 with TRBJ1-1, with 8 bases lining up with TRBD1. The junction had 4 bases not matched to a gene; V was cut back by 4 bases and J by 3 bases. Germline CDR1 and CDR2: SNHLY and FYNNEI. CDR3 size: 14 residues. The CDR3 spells CASSAGQGDTEAFF. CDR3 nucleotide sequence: TGTGCCAGCAGTGCAGGACAGGGCGACACTGAAGCTTTCTTT.

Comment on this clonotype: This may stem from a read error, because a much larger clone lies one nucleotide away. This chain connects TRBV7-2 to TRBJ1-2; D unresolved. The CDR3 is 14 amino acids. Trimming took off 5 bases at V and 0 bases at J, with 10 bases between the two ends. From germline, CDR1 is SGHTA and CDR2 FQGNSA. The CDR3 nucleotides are TGTGCCAGCAGCACAAGAACAGCTAACTATGGCTACACCTTC. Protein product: CASSTRTANYGYTF.

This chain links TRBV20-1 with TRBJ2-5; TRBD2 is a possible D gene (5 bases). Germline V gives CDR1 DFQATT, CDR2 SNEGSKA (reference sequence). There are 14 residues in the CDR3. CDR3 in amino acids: CAPRRQDGRETQYF. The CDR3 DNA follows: TGCGCACCCCGGCGGCAGGATGGGAGAGAGACCCAGTACTTC.

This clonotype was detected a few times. The CDR3 nucleotides read TGTGCCAGCAGTTACGGCAGGGGTTTGTACTTC. As protein: CASSYGRGLYF. This sequence joins TRBV6-6 and TRBJ2-7; TRBD1 might be the D (6 bases). From germline, CDR1 is MNHNY and CDR2 SVGAGI (reference sequence). Trimming took 2 bases from V and 12 from J, leaving 11 bases between them. The length of the CDR3 is 11 residues.

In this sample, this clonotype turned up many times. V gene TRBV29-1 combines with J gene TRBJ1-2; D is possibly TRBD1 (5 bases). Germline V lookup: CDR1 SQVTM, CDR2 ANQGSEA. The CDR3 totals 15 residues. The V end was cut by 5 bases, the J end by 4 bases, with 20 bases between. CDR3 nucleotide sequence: TGCAGCGTTCGAGCTGGGGCAGAAAATTTCTATGGCTACACCTTC. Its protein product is CSVRAGAENFYGYTF.

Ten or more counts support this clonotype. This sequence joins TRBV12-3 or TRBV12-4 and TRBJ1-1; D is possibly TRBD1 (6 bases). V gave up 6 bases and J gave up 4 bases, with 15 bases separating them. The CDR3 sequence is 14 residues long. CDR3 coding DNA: TGTGCCAGCAGCACAGGGAGGGCGGTCACTGAAGCTTTCTTT. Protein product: CASSTGRAVTEAFF.

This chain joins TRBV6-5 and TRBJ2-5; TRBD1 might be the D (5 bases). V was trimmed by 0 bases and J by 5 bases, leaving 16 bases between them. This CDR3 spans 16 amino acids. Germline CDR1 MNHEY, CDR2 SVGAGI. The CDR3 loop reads CASSYSLRGNRETQYF. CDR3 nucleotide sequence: TGTGCCAGCAGTTACTCGTTAAGGGGAAATCGGGAGACCCAGTACTTC.

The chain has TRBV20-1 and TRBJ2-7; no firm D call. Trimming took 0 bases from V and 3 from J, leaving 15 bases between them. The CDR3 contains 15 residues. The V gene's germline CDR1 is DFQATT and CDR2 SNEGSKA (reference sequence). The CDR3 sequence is CSARDRLRVSYEQYF. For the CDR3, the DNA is TGCAGTGCTAGAGATCGGCTCCGAGTTAGCTACGAGCAGTACTTC.

As DNA, the CDR3 is TGTGCCAGCTCACCAGTCCTCAGGGCCGATTATAATTCACCCCTCCACTTT. Translated: CASSPVLRADYNSPLHF. The chain combines TRBV18 with TRBJ1-6; D is perhaps TRBD1 (5 bases). The CDR3 length is 17 residues. V dropped 2 bases and J dropped 4 bases, with 15 bases sitting between them. Germline assignment: CDR1 KGHSH and CDR2 LQKENI.

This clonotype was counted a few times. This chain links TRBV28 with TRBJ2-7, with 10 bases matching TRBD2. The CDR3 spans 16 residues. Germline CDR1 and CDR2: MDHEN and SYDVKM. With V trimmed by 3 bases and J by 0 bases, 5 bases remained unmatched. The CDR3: CASSFLAGGFSYEQYF. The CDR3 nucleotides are TGTGCCAGCAGTTTCTTAGCGGGAGGTTTCTCCTACGAGCAGTACTTC.

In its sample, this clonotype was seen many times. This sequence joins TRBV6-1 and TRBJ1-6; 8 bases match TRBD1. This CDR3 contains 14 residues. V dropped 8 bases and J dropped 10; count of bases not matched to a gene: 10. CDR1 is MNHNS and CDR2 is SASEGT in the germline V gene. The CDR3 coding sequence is TGTGCCAGCTCCCAGGGGGCGGAATGGTCACCCCTCCACTTT. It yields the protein CASSQGAEWSPLHF.

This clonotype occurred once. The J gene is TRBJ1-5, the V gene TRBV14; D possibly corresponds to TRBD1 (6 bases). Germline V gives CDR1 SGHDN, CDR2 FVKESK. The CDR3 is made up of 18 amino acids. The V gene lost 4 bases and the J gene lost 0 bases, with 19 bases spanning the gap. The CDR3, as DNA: TGTGCCAGCAGCCTTGGGGCCTACAGGGAAGATAGCAATCAGCCCCAGCATTTT. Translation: CASSLGAYREDSNQPQHF.

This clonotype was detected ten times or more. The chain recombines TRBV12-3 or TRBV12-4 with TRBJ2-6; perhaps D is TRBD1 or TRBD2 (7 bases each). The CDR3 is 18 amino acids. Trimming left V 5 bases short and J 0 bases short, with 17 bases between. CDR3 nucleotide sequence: TGTGCCAGCAGTCTATCGGGGGGACAGTCCTCTGGGGCCAACGTCCTGACTTTC. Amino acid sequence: CASSLSGGQSSGANVLTF.

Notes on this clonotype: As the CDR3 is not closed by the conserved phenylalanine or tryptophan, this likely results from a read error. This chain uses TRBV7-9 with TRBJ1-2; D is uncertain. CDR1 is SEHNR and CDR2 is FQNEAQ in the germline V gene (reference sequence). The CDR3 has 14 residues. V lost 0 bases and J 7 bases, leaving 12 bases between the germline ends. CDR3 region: CASSLADEWGGYTL. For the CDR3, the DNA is TGTGCCAGCAGCTTAGCTGACGAGTGGGGTGGCTACACCCTC.